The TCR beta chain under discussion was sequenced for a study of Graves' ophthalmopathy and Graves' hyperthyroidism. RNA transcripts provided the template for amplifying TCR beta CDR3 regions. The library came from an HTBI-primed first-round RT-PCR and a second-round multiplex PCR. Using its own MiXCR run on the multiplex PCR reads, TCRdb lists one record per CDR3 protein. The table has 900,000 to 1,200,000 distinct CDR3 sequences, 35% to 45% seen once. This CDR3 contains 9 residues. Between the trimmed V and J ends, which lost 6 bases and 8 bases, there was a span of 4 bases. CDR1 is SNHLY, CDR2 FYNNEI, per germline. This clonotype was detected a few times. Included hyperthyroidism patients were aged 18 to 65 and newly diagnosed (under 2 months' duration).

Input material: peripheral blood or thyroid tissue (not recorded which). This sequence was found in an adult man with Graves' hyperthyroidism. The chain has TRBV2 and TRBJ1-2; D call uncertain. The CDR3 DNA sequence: TGTGCCAGCAGGGGGGGCTACACCTTC. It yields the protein CASRGGYTF.